This T cell receptor beta chain is drawn from a study of blood T cell repertoires in COVID-19. As processed by the authors: Nucleated cell number was recorded as an estimate derived from reference gene primer amplification. Data came from immunoSEQ multiplex PCR; TCRdb stores just in-frame clones and leaves some out. D and trimming were read from the DNA, whereas the V and J calls and clone size are those reported in that table. The sample has 200,000 or so clones, more than 65% seen once. The CDR3 consists of 12 residues. Deletions cut 0 bases from V and 9 bases from J, with 6 bases between. This receptor was obtained from a human donor in a cohort sampled during active COVID-19. V is TRBV12-3 or TRBV12-4 and J is TRBJ2-1; no definite D call. Sequenced sample: peripheral blood. CDR3 residues: CASSLASLEQFF. The DNA for the CDR3 is TGTGCCAGCAGTTTAGCCAGTCTTGAGCAGTTCTTC.